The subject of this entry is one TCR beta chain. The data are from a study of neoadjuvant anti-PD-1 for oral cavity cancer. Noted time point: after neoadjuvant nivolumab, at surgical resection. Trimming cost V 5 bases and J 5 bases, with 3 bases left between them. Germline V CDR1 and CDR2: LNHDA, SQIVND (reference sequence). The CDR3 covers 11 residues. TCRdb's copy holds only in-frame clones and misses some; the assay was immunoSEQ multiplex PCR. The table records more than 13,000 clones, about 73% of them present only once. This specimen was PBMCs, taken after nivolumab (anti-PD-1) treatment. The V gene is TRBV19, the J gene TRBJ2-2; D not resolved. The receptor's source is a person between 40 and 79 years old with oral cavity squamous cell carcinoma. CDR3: CASSRTGELFF. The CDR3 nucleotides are TGTGCCAGTAGTCGTACCGGGGAGCTGTTTTTT.